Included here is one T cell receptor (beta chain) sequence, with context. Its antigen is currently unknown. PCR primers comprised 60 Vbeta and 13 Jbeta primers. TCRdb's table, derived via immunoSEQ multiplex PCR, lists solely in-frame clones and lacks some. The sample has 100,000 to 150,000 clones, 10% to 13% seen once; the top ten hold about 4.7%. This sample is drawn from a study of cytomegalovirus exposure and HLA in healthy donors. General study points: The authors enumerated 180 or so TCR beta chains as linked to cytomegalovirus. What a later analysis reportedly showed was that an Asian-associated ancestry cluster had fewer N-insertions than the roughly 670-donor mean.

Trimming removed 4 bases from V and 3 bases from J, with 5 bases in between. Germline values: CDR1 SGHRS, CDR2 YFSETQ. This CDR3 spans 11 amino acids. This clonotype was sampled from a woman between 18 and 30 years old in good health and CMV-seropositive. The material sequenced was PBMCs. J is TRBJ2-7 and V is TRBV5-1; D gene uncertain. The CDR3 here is CASSPVYEQYF. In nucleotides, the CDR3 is TGCGCCAGCAGCCCTGTCTACGAGCAGTACTTC.